A selection of T cell receptor beta chains follows, all from one sample in a study of response to subunit inactivated influenza vaccine. Using its own MiXCR run on the RT-PCR reads, TCRdb lists one record per CDR3 protein. The sample carries 650,000 or so distinct CDR3 sequences, 14% recorded once. The sequences come from PBMCs from blood, collected 14 to 15 days before vaccination. Source of these receptors: a man in his forties or fifties who received an inactivated influenza vaccine. The CDR3 runs from the conserved cysteine through the conserved F or W. Fields, in order: V gene, J gene, CDR3 protein.

TRBV5-5	TRBJ2-1	CASSRSRDEQFF
TRBV20-1	TRBJ2-5	CSASPIRRPQETQYF
TRBV5-5	TRBJ1-2	CASSLSIGVSNYGYTF
TRBV24-1	TRBJ2-1	CATSTDTSNEQFF
TRBV7-8	TRBJ2-3	CASSLEVGSSTDTQYF
TRBV6-1	TRBJ2-7	CASSSGQDPYEQYF
TRBV27	TRBJ2-2	CASSLWGGNTGELFF
TRBV7-2	TRBJ2-3	CASSRTRQGPTDTQYF
TRBV18	TRBJ1-1	CASSPHGDTEAFF
TRBV6-2/TRBV6-3	TRBJ2-2	CASSFGPYTGELFF
TRBV28	TRBJ2-3	CASSFEAGGITDTQYF
TRBV20-1	TRBJ1-2	CSARAGTGGFYGYTF
TRBV5-1	TRBJ1-1	CASSYDTMNTEAFF
TRBV20-1	TRBJ2-7	CSASGQGIAYEQYF
TRBV6-2/TRBV6-3	TRBJ1-2	CASSYGQDRTSNYGYTF
TRBV19	TRBJ2-3	CASKSVEAGYTDTQYF
TRBV6-2/TRBV6-3	TRBJ2-1	CASSLVRDPYNEQFF
TRBV12-3/TRBV12-4	TRBJ2-5	CASSFHGETQYF
TRBV7-6	TRBJ2-3	CASSFGTSGRARDTQYF
TRBV3-1	TRBJ2-1	CASRPEAGVNYNEQFF
TRBV7-7	TRBJ2-2	CASSLGVGGELFF
TRBV12-3/TRBV12-4	TRBJ1-1	CASSYGGEWTEAFF
TRBV12-3/TRBV12-4	TRBJ2-3	CASSGLPSTDTQYF
TRBV2	TRBJ1-4	CASSDGQGYATNEKLFF
TRBV10-3	TRBJ2-5	CATSHGERGETQYF
TRBV5-1	TRBJ2-5	CASSLERGETQYF
TRBV6-2/TRBV6-3	TRBJ1-2	CASSRERNYGYTF
TRBV6-2/TRBV6-3	TRBJ2-1	CASSWIGLTYNEQFF
TRBV3-1	TRBJ2-7	CASSQVGNFYEQYF
TRBV11-1	TRBJ2-3	CASSPRQDSGGLTDTQYF
TRBV20-1	TRBJ2-5	CSARTLGAGVQETQYF
TRBV7-8	TRBJ2-2	CASSLYLWGNTGELFF
TRBV9	TRBJ2-1	CASSVGAGGDYEQFF
TRBV5-1	TRBJ2-3	CASSLVSNTDTQYF
TRBV29-1	TRBJ1-1	CSAQGLNTEAFF
TRBV7-8	TRBJ2-1	CASSLTRGRPVDEQFF
TRBV5-1	TRBJ1-1	CASSLDGTNTEAFF